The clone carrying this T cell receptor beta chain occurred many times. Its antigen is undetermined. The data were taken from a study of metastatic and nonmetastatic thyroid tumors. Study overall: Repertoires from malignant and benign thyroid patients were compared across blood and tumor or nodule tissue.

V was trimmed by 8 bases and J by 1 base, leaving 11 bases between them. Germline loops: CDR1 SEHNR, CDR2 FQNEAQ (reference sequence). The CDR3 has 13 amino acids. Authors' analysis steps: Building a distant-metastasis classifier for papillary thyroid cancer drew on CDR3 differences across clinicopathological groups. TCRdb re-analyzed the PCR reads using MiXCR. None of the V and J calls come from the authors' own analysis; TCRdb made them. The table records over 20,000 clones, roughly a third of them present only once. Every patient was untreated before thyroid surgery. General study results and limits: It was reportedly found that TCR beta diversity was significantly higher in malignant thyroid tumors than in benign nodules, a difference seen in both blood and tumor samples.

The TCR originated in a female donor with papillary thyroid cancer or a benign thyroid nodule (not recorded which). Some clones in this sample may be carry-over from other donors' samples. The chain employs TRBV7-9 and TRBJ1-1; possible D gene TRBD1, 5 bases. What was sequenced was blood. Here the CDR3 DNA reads TGTGCCAGCGGCAAGAGGGGGAACACTGAAGCTTTCTTT. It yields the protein CASGKRGNTEAFF. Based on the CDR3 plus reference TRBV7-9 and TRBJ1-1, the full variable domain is DTGVSQNPRHKITKRGQNVTFRCDPISEHNRLYWYRQTLGQGPEFLTYFQNEAQLEKSRLLSDRFSAERPKGSFSTLEIQRTEQGDSAMYLCASGKRGNTEAFFGQGTRLTVV.